This T cell receptor (beta chain) was retrieved from a study of T cell responses to AZD1222 COVID-19 vaccine. CDR3 size: 15 residues. V gave up 5 bases and J gave up 0 bases, with 11 bases separating them. Germline V lookup: CDR1 SGHNT, CDR2 YENEEA. Remarks on this clone: Its cognate antigen is unknown.

Here immunoSEQ multiplex PCR was the method, and the copy in TCRdb shows in-frame clones only, minus some. This table holds some 67,000 clones, 80% to 90% found once. Whole-study findings and limits: Females outnumbered males among donors, who were mostly white British; clonal diversity was possibly underestimated. Dominant at 160-218 and 743-854, vaccine-associated CD4 TCRs also spanned spike.

The J gene is TRBJ2-1, the V gene TRBV11-3; D is perhaps TRBD1 (5 bases). Sequencing used peripheral blood, obtained 28 days after the second AZD1222 dose. The TCR originated in an adult who received the AZD1222 COVID-19 vaccine. The CDR3 reads CASSLRQSSYNEQFF. CDR3 nucleotides: TGTGCCAGCAGCCTCAGACAGAGCTCCTACAATGAGCAGTTCTTC.